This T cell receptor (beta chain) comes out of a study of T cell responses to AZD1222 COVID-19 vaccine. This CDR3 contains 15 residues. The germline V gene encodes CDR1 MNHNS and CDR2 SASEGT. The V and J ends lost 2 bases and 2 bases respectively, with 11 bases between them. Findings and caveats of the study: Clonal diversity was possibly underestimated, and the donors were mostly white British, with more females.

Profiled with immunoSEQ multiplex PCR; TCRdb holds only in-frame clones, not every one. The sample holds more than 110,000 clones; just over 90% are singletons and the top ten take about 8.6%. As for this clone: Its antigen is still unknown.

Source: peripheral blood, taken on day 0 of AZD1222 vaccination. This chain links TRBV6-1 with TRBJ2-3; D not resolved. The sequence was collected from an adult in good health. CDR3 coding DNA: TGTGCCAGCAGTGAATTGGGTGCTACCACAGATACGCAGTATTTT. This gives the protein CASSELGATTDTQYF.